This T cell receptor beta chain was recovered during a study of identical twins. Study-wide results and limits: There were fewer insertions in abundant cord blood beta clonotypes, but memory repertoires showed no such pattern.

The CDR3 consists of 12 residues. CDR1 SQVTM and CDR2 ANQGSEA come from the germline V gene. This clonotype has a handful of counts. What it recognizes is unknown. Using its own MiXCR run on the 5' RACE reads, TCRdb lists one record per CDR3 protein. The table shows some 730,000 distinct CDR3 sequences, with 15% to 20% occurring only once. These data were also filed under a second study, of T cells expressing NK-cell markers. That study reports: Among several donors, these clonotypes also ranked first in the CD3+CD56-NKG2C+ fraction.

The sequence was obtained from a woman between 18 and 30 years old in good health. V usage is TRBV29-1 and J usage is TRBJ2-2; 7 nucleotides match TRBD2. The sequencing input was PBMCs. The CDR3 sequence is CTGRWGTGELFF. The CDR3 DNA reads TGCACCGGGAGGTGGGGAACCGGGGAGCTGTTTTTT.